Listed below are T cell receptor beta chains from one sample, sequenced in a study of T cells in Graves' hyperthyroidism and ophthalmopathy. TCRdb fed the multiplex PCR reads into MiXCR, producing one record per CDR3 protein. This table holds 550,000 to 700,000 distinct CDR3 sequences, about 14% found once. The sequenced sample was blood. These receptors originate from a woman aged 40 to 55 with Graves' ophthalmopathy. CDR3s include the opening cysteine and the closing phenylalanine or tryptophan. Size values are once, few and many counts, or a class for expanded clones, and some rows have none.

j_call,clone_size,cdr3_length,v_call,cdr3_aa
TRBJ2-5,many,16,TRBV6-5,CASSYSVAGVPETQYF
TRBJ2-7,many,14,TRBV30,CAWTVSGRVYEQYF
TRBJ2-2,many,14,TRBV4-3,CASGGESNTGELFF
TRBJ2-7,many,15,TRBV14,CASRPGQGSPYEQYF
TRBJ1-5,many,12,TRBV20-1,CSARVGVQPQHF
TRBJ2-1,many,14,TRBV24-1,CATSDLPSYNEQFF
TRBJ2-3,few,16,TRBV6-1,CASSASPGGLADTQYF
TRBJ2-2,many,14,TRBV6-5,CASRPGLVAGELFF
TRBJ2-2,few,16,TRBV5-6,CASSLVPGSNTGELFF
TRBJ2-7,few,14,TRBV30,CAWSTTIQGHEQYF
TRBJ2-5,few,13,TRBV3-1,CASSPEDGGTQYF
TRBJ2-4,few,17,TRBV7-2,CASSPGAGRQAKNIQYF
TRBJ2-5,many,14,TRBV20-1,CIPGAGGLGETQYF
TRBJ1-2,many,12,TRBV5-1,CASSLGGDGYTF
TRBJ2-5,many,17,TRBV7-6,CASSKRQGMVLEETQYF
TRBJ1-1,many,17,TRBV28,CASSLWAGATYGTEAFF
TRBJ1-5,many,16,TRBV19,CASSLRRGASNQPQHF
TRBJ2-2,NA,17,TRBV7-3,CASSLKERERRTGELFF
TRBJ1-2,many,13,TRBV19,CASSPGQENGYTF
TRBJ1-2,NA,12,TRBV6-2/TRBV6-3,CASSYGTSGYTF
TRBJ2-7,many,15,TRBV7-2,CASSLSSDTTYEQYF
TRBJ2-2,many,13,TRBV27,CASSLLAEGELFF
TRBJ2-7,few,16,TRBV11-2,CASSLVSGRSSYEQYF
TRBJ1-2,many,13,TRBV6-5,CASSYTQFYGYTF
TRBJ1-1,many,14,TRBV2,CASSGRGKGTEAFF
TRBJ2-3,NA,14,TRBV19,CASTWDRITDTQYF
TRBJ2-7,many,15,TRBV6-4,CASRTSGSGSYEQYF
TRBJ2-5,NA,15,TRBV3-1,CASSQLAAFQETQYF
TRBJ2-7,few,16,TRBV28,CASSSTPGQTQFEQYF
TRBJ1-2,many,12,TRBV6-1,CAGGRVGYGYTF
TRBJ1-5,many,15,TRBV2,CASNQDQVRSQPQHF
TRBJ1-5,many,16,TRBV6-2/TRBV6-3,CASSYDGPFSNQPQHF
TRBJ2-5,many,14,TRBV20-1,CSAEGPGWEETQYF
TRBJ1-1,many,14,TRBV20-1,CSAPWGDMNTEAFF
TRBJ1-1,many,16,TRBV3-1,CASSQDWWTGTTEAFF
TRBJ1-1,many,11,TRBV29-1,CSGTANTEAFF
TRBJ2-2,many,14,TRBV27,CASSLKDWTGELFF
TRBJ1-2,many,12,TRBV12-3/TRBV12-4,CASSYSAYGYTF